This record covers a single T cell receptor beta chain. Its antigen is unknown. Primers included in the PCR were 60 Vbeta and 13 Jbeta primers. Authors' analysis steps: Roughly 11 million shared chains were among the about 80 million unique TCR beta chains that a later analysis counted. Generated by immunoSEQ multiplex PCR, the TCRdb table keeps only in-frame clones and is missing some. V and J calls plus clone size are reproduced from that table; the DNA served to infer D and trimming. The sample consists of 140,000 or so clones, roughly 80% of them appearing once. This entry comes from a study of cytomegalovirus exposure and HLA in healthy donors. Study observations and caveats: A later analysis reportedly found fewer N-insertions in an Asian-associated ancestry cluster than the roughly 680-donor mean.

CDR3 size: 15 residues. Germline V lookup: CDR1 SGHNT, CDR2 YYREEE (reference sequence). V was pared by 1 base and J by 5 bases, with 9 bases of the junction left unmatched. The source material was PBMCs. The chain is built from TRBV5-4 and TRBJ2-7, with TRBD1 matching over 7 bases. The sequence derives from a man aged 35-49 years in good health and CMV-seronegative. CDR3 sequence: CASSLLQGQGDEQYF. The CDR3 DNA reads TGTGCCAGCAGCTTGTTACAGGGGCAAGGGGACGAGCAGTACTTC.